This entry concerns a single T cell receptor (beta chain). The antigen is undetermined. Repeated repertoire sampling spanned the course of chemoradiotherapy. These data are taken from a study of chemoradiotherapy in HPV16-positive cancers. About the research overall: A couple of HPV16-positive patients' cells yielded candidate HPV-specific clones and common motifs.

Study results and caveats: During treatment, candidate HPV-specific clones and E7-related motifs expanded in tumor. HPV-specific T cells were functionally defined from only a couple of HPV16-positive patients.

The table came from immunoSEQ multiplex PCR; TCRdb's copy has only in-frame clones and leaves some out. The table has around 30,000 clones, around 92% seen once. Trimming stripped 6 bases from V and 2 bases from J, with 16 bases between. The CDR3 spans 14 residues. Looked up from germline, CDR1 is SQVTM and CDR2 is ANQGSEA. This chain connects TRBV29-1 to TRBJ1-1, with D possibly being TRBD1 (5 bases). Sample: blood, taken from a patient who underwent chemoradiotherapy. The source of this sequence is a human donor with HPV-associated anogenital cancer. The CDR3 here is CSVLKTVINTEAFF. Here the CDR3 DNA reads TGCAGCGTGCTTAAGACAGTAATCAACACTGAAGCTTTCTTT.